In this sample, the clone carrying this T cell receptor beta chain turned up once. Methods used by the authors: Reference gene primer amplification yielded estimated nucleated cell counts. The assay was immunoSEQ multiplex PCR, and TCRdb's table has in-frame clones only and misses some. Clone size and V and J calls were adopted from that table, with D and trimming inferred from the DNA. This repertoire shows 16,000 or so clones, 89% found once; its top ten account for about a tenth. V trimming: 0 bases; J trimming: 4 bases; junction bases outside the gene matches: 6. Germline V gene sequence: CDR1 SGDLS, CDR2 YYNGEE. The CDR3 has 17 residues. This sample stems from a study of blood T cell repertoires in COVID-19. The wider study: Material from acute and convalescent COVID-19 was sourced from the United States, Italy and Spain. PBMCs, B-cell-depleted T cells, or T cells were the source of the cDNA or gDNA that made up the material.

The rearrangement links TRBV9 to TRBJ2-1; the match to TRBD2 covers 11 bases. The clonotype was recovered from a man older than 75 with acute or convalescent COVID-19. The sequenced sample consisted of peripheral blood. CDR3: CASSVAMTSGAYNEQFF. CDR3 coding DNA: TGTGCCAGCAGCGTAGCTATGACTAGCGGGGCTTACAATGAGCAGTTCTTC.